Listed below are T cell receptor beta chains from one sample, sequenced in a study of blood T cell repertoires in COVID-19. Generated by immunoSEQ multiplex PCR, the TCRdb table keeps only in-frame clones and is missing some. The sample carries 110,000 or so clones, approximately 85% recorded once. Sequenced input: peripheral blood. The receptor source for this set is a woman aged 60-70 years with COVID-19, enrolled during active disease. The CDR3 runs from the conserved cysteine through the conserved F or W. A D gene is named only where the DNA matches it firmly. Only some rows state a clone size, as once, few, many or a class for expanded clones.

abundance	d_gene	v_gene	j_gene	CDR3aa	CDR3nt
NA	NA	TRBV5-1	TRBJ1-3	CASSLETAGPSGNTIYF	TGCGCCAGCAGCTTGGAGACAGCTGGGCCCTCTGGAAACACCATATATTTT
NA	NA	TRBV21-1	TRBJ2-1	CASSKCRAERESYNEQFF	TGTGCCAGCAGCAAATGCCGGGCCGAGCGGGAGTCCTACAATGAGCAGTTCTTC
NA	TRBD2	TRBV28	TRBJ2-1	CAISYAGGLNEQFF	TGTGCCATCTCCTACGCGGGGGGGCTTAATGAGCAGTTCTTC
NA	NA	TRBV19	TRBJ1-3	CASSGGGGSWNTIYF	TGTGCCAGTTCGGGCGGGGGCGGAAGCTGGAACACCATATATTTT
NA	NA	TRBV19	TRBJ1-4	CASSLSSNEKLFF	TGTGCCAGTAGTCTGTCTTCTAATGAAAAACTGTTTTTT
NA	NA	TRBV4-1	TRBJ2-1	CASSQGYYRGGGNEQFF	TGCGCCAGCAGCCAAGGGTACTACAGGGGGGGCGGCAATGAGCAGTTCTTC
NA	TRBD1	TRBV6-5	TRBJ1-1	CASRPGGENTEAFF	TGTGCCAGCAGACCAGGGGGCGAGAACACTGAAGCTTTCTTT
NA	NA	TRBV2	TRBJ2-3	CASSYETGTTDTQYF	TGTGCCAGCAGTTATGAGACAGGCACGACAGATACGCAGTATTTT
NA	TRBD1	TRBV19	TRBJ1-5	CASQRSRGADQPQHF	TGTGCCAGCCAGAGGAGCAGGGGGGCCGATCAGCCCCAGCATTTT
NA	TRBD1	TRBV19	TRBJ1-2	CASSRDRANYGYTF	TGTGCCAGTAGTCGCGACAGGGCTAACTATGGCTACACCTTC
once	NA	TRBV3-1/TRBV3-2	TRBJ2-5	CASSHSSVGGETQYF	TGTGCCAGCAGCCACTCTAGCGTCGGTGGGGAGACCCAGTACTTC
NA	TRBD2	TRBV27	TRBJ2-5	CASSSPGLATKQETQYF	TGTGCCAGCAGTTCCCCCGGACTAGCGACGAAGCAAGAGACCCAGTACTTC
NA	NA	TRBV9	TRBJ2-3	CASSVAGSADTQYF	TGTGCCAGCAGCGTAGCAGGGTCGGCAGATACGCAGTATTTT
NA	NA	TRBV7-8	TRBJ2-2	CASSGHSLSGELFF	TGTGCCAGCAGCGGCCATTCGCTCTCTGGGGAGCTGTTTTTT
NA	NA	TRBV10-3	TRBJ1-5	CAISEGQFSNQPQHF	TGTGCCATCAGTGAGGGACAGTTTAGCAATCAGCCCCAGCATTTT
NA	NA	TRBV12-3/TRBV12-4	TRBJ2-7	CASSLQGSYEQYF	TGTGCCAGCAGTTTACAGGGGAGCTACGAGCAGTACTTC
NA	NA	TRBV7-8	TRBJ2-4	CASSAPDRILAKNIQYF	TGTGCCAGCAGCGCTCCCGACAGGATCCTAGCCAAAAACATTCAGTACTTC
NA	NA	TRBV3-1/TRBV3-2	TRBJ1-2	CASSQSRVLNGYTF	TGTGCCAGCAGCCAAAGCAGGGTTTTAAATGGCTACACCTTC
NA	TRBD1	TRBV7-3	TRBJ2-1	CASSLTGTGENEQFF	TGTGCCAGCAGCTTAACCGGGACAGGGGAAAATGAGCAGTTCTTC
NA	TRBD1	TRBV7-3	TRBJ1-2	CASSDRAYGYTF	TGTGCCAGCAGTGACAGGGCCTATGGCTACACCTTC
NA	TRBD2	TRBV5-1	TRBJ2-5	CASSLGLRGGAVEETQYF	TGCGCCAGCAGCTTGGGTTTGCGCGGGGGGGCCGTAGAAGAGACCCAGTACTTC
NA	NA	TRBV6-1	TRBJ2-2	CASSDQGLNTGELFF	TGTGCCAGCAGTGACCAGGGGCTCAACACCGGGGAGCTGTTTTTT
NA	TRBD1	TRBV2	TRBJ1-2	CASSDLRQGMDYGYTF	TGTGCCAGCAGTGACCTACGACAGGGGATGGACTATGGCTACACCTTC
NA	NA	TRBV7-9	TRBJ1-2	CASSLGLGPYGYTF	TGTGCCAGCAGCTTGGGACTGGGGCCCTATGGCTACACCTTC
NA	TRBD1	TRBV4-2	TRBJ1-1	CASSQVLLGTGSAGNTEAFF	TGTGCCAGCAGCCAAGTTTTACTCGGGACAGGGAGCGCCGGTAACACTGAAGCTTTCTTT
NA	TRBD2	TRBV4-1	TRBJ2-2	CASSQGGLAGGGTGELFF	TGCGCCAGCAGCCAAGGGGGACTAGCGGGGGGCGGCACCGGGGAGCTGTTTTTT
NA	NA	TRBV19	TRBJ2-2	CASSLNAGTGELFF	TGTGCCAGTAGCCTAAATGCGGGCACCGGGGAGCTGTTTTTT
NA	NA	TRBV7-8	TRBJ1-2	CASSLVGGPVNYGYTF	TGTGCCAGCAGCTTAGTGGGCGGGCCAGTAAACTATGGCTACACCTTC
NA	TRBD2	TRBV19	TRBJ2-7	CASSALAGADQYF	TGTGCCAGTAGTGCCCTAGCGGGGGCCGATCAGTACTTC
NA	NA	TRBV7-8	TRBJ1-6	CASSPRGTVPHF	TGTGCCAGCAGCCCGAGGGGGACGGTGCCACACTTT
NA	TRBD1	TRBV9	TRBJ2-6	CASSSTGGAGANVLTF	TGTGCCAGCAGCTCGACAGGGGGCGCTGGGGCCAACGTCCTGACTTTC
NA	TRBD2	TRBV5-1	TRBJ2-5	CASSLGASGAQETQYF	TGCGCCAGCAGCCTGGGGGCTAGCGGGGCTCAAGAGACCCAGTACTTC
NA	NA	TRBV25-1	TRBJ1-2	CASRKTQNYGYTF	TGTGCCAGCAGAAAAACACAGAACTATGGCTACACCTTC
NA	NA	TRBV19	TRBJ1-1	CASRSGAVEAFF	TGTGCCAGTCGATCAGGGGCGGTTGAAGCTTTCTTT
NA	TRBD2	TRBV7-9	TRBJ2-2	CASSPGLAGRPVTGELFF	TGTGCCAGCAGCCCCGGACTAGCGGGGCGTCCGGTGACCGGGGAGCTGTTTTTT
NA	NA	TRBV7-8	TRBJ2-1	CASSKPRGGRTDEQFF	TGTGCCAGCAGCAAGCCAAGGGGGGGGCGTACGGATGAGCAGTTCTTC
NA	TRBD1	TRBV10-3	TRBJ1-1	CAISAYPGTGGPNTEAFF	TGTGCCATCAGTGCTTATCCCGGGACAGGGGGACCGAACACTGAAGCTTTCTTT
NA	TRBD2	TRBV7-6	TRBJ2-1	CASSRWGGRSYNEQFF	TGTGCCAGCAGCCGGTGGGGAGGGCGCTCCTACAATGAGCAGTTCTTC
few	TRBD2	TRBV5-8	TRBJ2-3	CASSYSNGGAWTDTQYF	TGTGCCAGCAGCTATTCGAACGGGGGGGCCTGGACAGATACGCAGTATTTT
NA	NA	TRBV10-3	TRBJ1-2	CAISDRLNYGYTF	TGTGCCATCAGTGACCGGTTAAACTATGGCTACACCTTC
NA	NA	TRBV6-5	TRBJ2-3	CASTDPTGDTQYF	TGTGCCAGCACCGACCCCACGGGAGATACGCAGTATTTT
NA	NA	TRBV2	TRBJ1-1	CASSEEAGIVTEAFF	TGTGCCAGCAGTGAAGAGGCAGGGATTGTCACTGAAGCTTTCTTT
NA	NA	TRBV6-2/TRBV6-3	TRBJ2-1	CASSYTGHNEQFF	TGTGCCAGCAGTTACACAGGACACAATGAGCAGTTCTTC
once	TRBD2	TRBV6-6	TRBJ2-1	CASRPRLAVYNEQFF	TGTGCCAGCAGGCCCCGGCTAGCGGTCTACAATGAGCAGTTCTTC
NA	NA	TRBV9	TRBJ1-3	CASSVDATSSGNTIYF	TGTGCCAGCAGCGTAGATGCAACAAGCTCTGGAAACACCATATATTTT
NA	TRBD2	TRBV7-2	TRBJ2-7	CASNWGTRIGEQYF	TGTGCCAGCAATTGGGGGACTAGGATTGGCGAGCAGTACTTC
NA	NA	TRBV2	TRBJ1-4	CASSGIDEKLFF	TGTGCCAGCTCCGGGATAGATGAAAAACTGTTTTTT
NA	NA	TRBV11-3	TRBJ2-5	CASSANGQGGSGETQYF	TGTGCCAGCAGCGCAAATGGCCAGGGGGGATCCGGGGAGACCCAGTACTTC
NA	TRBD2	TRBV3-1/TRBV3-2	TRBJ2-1	CASSQALRGGVHNEQFF	TGTGCCAGCAGCCAAGCTCTCCGGGGGGGCGTTCACAATGAGCAGTTCTTC
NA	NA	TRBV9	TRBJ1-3	CASSSDLFQSSDTIYF	TGTGCCAGCAGCTCCGACCTTTTCCAGTCTAGCGACACCATATATTTT
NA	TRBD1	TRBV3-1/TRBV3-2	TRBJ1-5	CASSPMDRPNQPQHF	TGTGCCAGCAGCCCTATGGACAGGCCCAATCAGCCCCAGCATTTT
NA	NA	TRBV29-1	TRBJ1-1	CSARTAMNTEAFF	TGCAGCGCCAGGACAGCTATGAACACTGAAGCTTTCTTT
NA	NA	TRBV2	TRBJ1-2	CASTPPGRAYGYTF	TGTGCCAGCACCCCTCCGGGCAGGGCCTATGGCTACACCTTC